A selection of T cell receptor beta chains follows, all from one sample in a study of blood T cells in healthy people across ages. From the 5' RACE reads, TCRdb called clonotypes with MiXCR, one entry per CDR3 protein. The sample records roughly 1 million distinct CDR3 sequences, approximately 25% being singletons. These same records also appear under a second study, on T cells of mothers and their children.

Material: blood. Every receptor here comes from a girl aged 2-10 years in good health. The CDR3 runs from the conserved cysteine through the conserved F or W. A D gene is named only where the DNA matches it firmly. The size of a clone is reported for some rows only, either as once, few or many, or as a class for expanded clones.

d_call j_call cdr3_length v_call clone_size cdr3_aa cdr3_nt
- TRBJ2-7 14 TRBV28 few CASSFGGQSYEQYF TGTGCCAGCAGTTTCGGCGGTCAATCCTACGAGCAGTACTTC
- TRBJ1-1 14 TRBV6-5 - CASRPDEMNTEAFF TGTGCCAGCAGACCGGACGAAATGAACACTGAAGCTTTCTTT
- TRBJ1-2 15 TRBV4-1 - CASSQVQGNNYGYTF TGCGCCAGCAGCCAAGTCCAGGGGAATAACTATGGCTACACCTTC
TRBD1 TRBJ2-1 16 TRBV27 few CASSLNSGTGLNEQFF TGTGCCAGCAGTCTAAACTCCGGGACAGGGCTGAATGAGCAGTTCTTC
- TRBJ2-5 16 TRBV28 few CASSSPIVAGSIEQYF TGTGCCAGCAGCTCCCCCATCGTGGCGGGTTCTATTGAGCAGTACTTC
- TRBJ2-7 14 TRBV7-9 few CASSLDRNTDEQYF TGTGCCAGCAGCTTAGACAGGAATACCGACGAGCAGTACTTC
- TRBJ2-5 13 TRBV29-1 many CSVSQVLGETQYF TGCAGCGTGTCACAGGTGCTTGGGGAGACCCAGTACTTC
- TRBJ2-7 16 TRBV4-2 few CASSRAETGTPYEQYF TGTGCCAGCAGTAGGGCCGAGACGGGGACTCCCTACGAGCAGTACTTC
- TRBJ2-1 15 TRBV4-3 - CASSQVQEPYNEQFF TGCGCCAGCAGCCAAGTACAGGAACCCTACAATGAGCAGTTCTTC
TRBD2 TRBJ2-1 17 TRBV4-2 - CASSQVTTLAGDDEQFF TGTGCCAGCAGCCAAGTGACTACTCTAGCGGGGGACGATGAGCAGTTCTTC
TRBD1 TRBJ1-1 16 TRBV29-1 - CSVDWAGGGINTEAFF TGCAGCGTTGACTGGGCAGGGGGAGGGATTAACACTGAAGCTTTCTTT
- TRBJ2-7 13 TRBV7-2 - CASSLFLTYEQYF TGTGCCAGCAGCTTATTCTTGACCTACGAGCAGTACTTC
TRBD1 TRBJ2-2 15 TRBV7-8 - CASSLRDRGNGELFF TGTGCCAGCAGCTTACGGGACAGGGGAAACGGGGAGCTGTTTTTT
- TRBJ2-1 17 TRBV4-2 - CASSPELSPSSYNEQFF TGTGCCAGCAGCCCGGAACTCTCCCCCAGCTCCTACAATGAGCAGTTCTTC
- TRBJ2-2 14 TRBV7-2 - CASSLGQIAGELFF TGTGCCAGCAGCTTAGGCCAAATAGCCGGGGAGCTGTTTTTT
TRBD2 TRBJ2-2 16 TRBV12-3/TRBV12-4 few CASSFPAGVGAGELFF TGTGCCAGCAGTTTTCCGGCGGGAGTTGGTGCCGGGGAGCTGTTTTTT
- TRBJ2-7 16 TRBV7-9 - CASSSSGEKDLDEQYF TGTGCCAGCAGCTCCTCCGGGGAAAAAGATCTGGACGAGCAGTACTTC
- TRBJ1-2 17 TRBV5-5 - CASSLRRGLETNYGYTF TGTGCCAGCAGCCTGCGTCGGGGGCTCGAAACTAACTATGGCTACACCTTC
TRBD2 TRBJ2-1 17 TRBV11-2 - CASSSPILAGGHNEQFF TGTGCCAGCAGCTCTCCCATACTAGCGGGGGGGCACAATGAGCAGTTCTTC
- TRBJ2-6 17 TRBV24-1 few CATSPTVGAYGANVLTF TGTGCCACCAGCCCTACAGTGGGGGCGTATGGGGCCAACGTCCTGACTTTC
- TRBJ1-4 14 TRBV21-1 - CASPRDTGDEKLFF TGTGCCAGCCCGAGGGACACCGGGGATGAAAAACTGTTTTTT
- TRBJ2-1 13 TRBV7-2 few CASTNGQLSEQFF TGTGCCAGCACCAATGGACAGCTTAGTGAGCAGTTCTTC
- TRBJ1-6 18 TRBV5-4 few CASSLAVSASSYNSPLHF TGTGCCAGCAGCTTGGCCGTCAGCGCGAGCTCCTATAATTCACCCCTCCACTTT
- TRBJ2-7 15 TRBV5-6 few CASSVSGTKLYEQYF TGTGCCAGCAGCGTCTCCGGGACCAAACTATACGAGCAGTACTTC
TRBD2 TRBJ2-3 15 TRBV12-3/TRBV12-4 few CASSSSAGGTDTQYF TGTGCCAGCAGTTCATCGGCGGGGGGCACAGATACGCAGTATTTT
- TRBJ1-1 15 TRBV4-2 few CASSQDWSGDTEAFF TGTGCCAGCAGCCAAGATTGGAGTGGGGACACTGAAGCTTTCTTT
TRBD1 TRBJ1-6 16 TRBV4-3 - CASSQVGDSYNSPLRF TGCGCCAGCAGCCAAGTAGGGGACAGCTATAATTCACCCCTCCGCTTT
TRBD1 TRBJ2-7 17 TRBV4-1 few CASSPHRLGTGGIEQYF TGCGCCAGCAGCCCCCACCGCCTCGGGACAGGGGGGATCGAGCAGTACTTC
- TRBJ1-1 15 TRBV5-1 - CASSLVPGVNTEAFF TGCGCCAGCAGCTTGGTTCCAGGGGTGAACACTGAAGCTTTCTTT
- TRBJ1-2 13 TRBV6-1 - CASVYGDAYGYTF TGTGCCAGCGTTTACGGGGATGCCTATGGCTACACCTTC
- TRBJ1-2 15 TRBV7-2 - CASSFDGGINYGYTF TGTGCCAGCAGCTTCGATGGAGGGATAAACTATGGCTACACCTTC
- TRBJ2-7 16 TRBV11-2 - CASSSYPHGGPDEQYF TGTGCCAGCAGCTCGTACCCACACGGAGGGCCTGATGAGCAGTACTTC
TRBD1 TRBJ1-1 12 TRBV29-1 - CSVMTGLTEAFF TGCAGCGTGATGACAGGGCTCACTGAAGCTTTCTTT
- TRBJ2-6 18 TRBV12-3/TRBV12-4 few CASSMGGDGGTGANVLTF TGTGCCAGCAGTATGGGTGGTGACGGGGGTACTGGGGCCAACGTCCTGACTTTC
- TRBJ1-3 15 TRBV5-6 few CASSPGPLSGNTIYF TGTGCCAGCAGCCCCGGACCGCTCTCTGGAAACACCATATATTTT
TRBD2 TRBJ2-1 16 TRBV7-8 few CASSLLKLAGENEQFF TGTGCCAGCAGCCTCCTAAAACTAGCGGGAGAGAATGAGCAGTTCTTC
- TRBJ1-1 14 TRBV20-1 - CSAREDSMNTEAFF TGCAGTGCTAGAGAGGACAGTATGAACACTGAAGCTTTCTTT
- TRBJ2-7 14 TRBV10-2 - CASSRAGLSYEQYF TGCGCCAGCAGTCGGGCGGGCCTCTCCTACGAGCAGTACTTC
- TRBJ2-1 18 TRBV2 few CASSGKGAEIKRRNEQFF TGTGCCAGCAGTGGAAAGGGCGCCGAAATCAAAAGGAGGAATGAGCAGTTCTTC